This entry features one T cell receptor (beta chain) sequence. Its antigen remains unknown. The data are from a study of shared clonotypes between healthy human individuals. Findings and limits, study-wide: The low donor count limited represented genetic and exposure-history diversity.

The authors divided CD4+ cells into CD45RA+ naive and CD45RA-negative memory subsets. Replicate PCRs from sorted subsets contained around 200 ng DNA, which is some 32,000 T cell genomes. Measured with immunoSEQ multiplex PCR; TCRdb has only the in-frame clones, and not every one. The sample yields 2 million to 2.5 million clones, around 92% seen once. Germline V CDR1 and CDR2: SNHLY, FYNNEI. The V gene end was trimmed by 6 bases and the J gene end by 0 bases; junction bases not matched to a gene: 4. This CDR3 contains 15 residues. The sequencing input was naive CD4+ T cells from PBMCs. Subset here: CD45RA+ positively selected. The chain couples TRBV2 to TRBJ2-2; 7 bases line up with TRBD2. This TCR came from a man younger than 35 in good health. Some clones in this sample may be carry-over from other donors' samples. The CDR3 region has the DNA TGTGCCAGCAGGGCTAGCGGACCGAACACCGGGGAGCTGTTTTTT. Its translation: CASRASGPNTGELFF.